These 6 T cell receptor beta chains came from one sample sequenced in a study of cytomegalovirus exposure and HLA in healthy donors. The PCR was carried out with 60 Vbeta primers and 13 Jbeta primers. Some clones are missing from TCRdb's copy, which holds only in-frame ones; the method was immunoSEQ multiplex PCR. Of over 130,000 clones listed, approximately 86% are singletons. Sequenced input: PBMCs. The receptors come from a woman between 35 and 50 years old in good health and CMV-seronegative.

The rearrangement uses TRBV6-1 and TRBJ1-4, with 9 bases matching TRBD1. This CDR3 has 15 residues. The J segment lost 6 bases and the V segment lost 6 bases, leaving 8 bases of the junction unmatched. The germline V gene encodes CDR1 MNHNS and CDR2 SASEGT. CDR3 protein: CASRNTGGADEKLFF. In DNA, the CDR3 is TGTGCCAGCAGGAACACAGGGGGCGCCGATGAAAAACTGTTTTTT.

The V gene is TRBV6-1, the J gene TRBJ2-7; D is possibly TRBD1 (5 bases). This CDR3 has 15 amino acids. Germline V gene sequence: CDR1 MNHNS, CDR2 SASEGT. V lost 3 bases and J 1 base, leaving 13 bases between the germline ends. The CDR3 region is CASSESTEPSYEQYF. The CDR3 coding sequence is TGTGCCAGCAGTGAGTCGACAGAGCCGTCCTACGAGCAGTACTTC.

The V and J genes are TRBV30 and TRBJ1-3; D is possibly TRBD1 (6 bases). The V end was cut by 2 bases, the J end by 7 bases, with 15 bases between. Germline V lookup: CDR1 GTSNPN, CDR2 SVGIG (reference sequence). The length of the CDR3 is 14 residues. The CDR3 region is CAWSPGGPRNTIYF. The CDR3 DNA sequence: TGTGCCTGGAGTCCGGGGGGCCCCCGGAACACCATATATTTT.

This clone has more than one count but fewer than ten. CDR3 loop: CASSVAADTQYF. The CDR3 DNA sequence: TGTGCCAGCAGCGTAGCGGCAGATACGCAGTATTTT. The chain employs TRBV9 and TRBJ2-3; D remains unclear. V was shortened by 0 bases and J by 4 bases, with 3 bases between the two germline ends. Germline-derived CDR1 and CDR2 are SGDLS and YYNGEE. The CDR3 is 12 residues long.

V gene TRBV7-8 combines with J gene TRBJ2-1, with 7 bases identical to TRBD2. Germline V gene sequence: CDR1 SGHVS, CDR2 FQNEAQ. V shed 2 bases and J 0 bases; nucleotides not matched to a gene: 7. The CDR3 contains 17 residues. CDR3 region: CASSLFSGKSSYNEQFF. CDR3 nucleotide sequence: TGTGCCAGCAGCTTATTCAGCGGGAAAAGCTCCTACAATGAGCAGTTCTTC.

This chain joins TRBV28 and TRBJ1-2; no clear D gene. This CDR3 comprises 11 residues. V lost 8 bases and J 2 bases, leaving 6 bases between the germline ends. The germline gives CDR1 MDHEN, CDR2 SYDVKM. The CDR3 protein is CASGGNYGYTF. CDR3 bases: TGTGCCAGCGGAGGGAACTATGGCTACACCTTC.